These 25 T cell receptor beta chains share one sample of origin, sequenced in a study of cytomegalovirus exposure and HLA in healthy donors (dated by TCRdb to 2015 to 2018). The receptor library was made with the immunoSEQ multiplex PCR assay. For the multiplex PCR, a mixture combining 60 forward primers for TCR Vbeta segments and 13 reverse primers for TCR Jbeta segments was used. What TCRdb holds here is the immuneACCESS table cut down to in-frame rearrangements. Part of the clones is not present; checked against another copy, under half of the missing clones reflect an unresolved V gene, and the others are unexplained. For this sample the table gives 200,000 or so clones, of which roughly 80% were detected only once. The top ten clonotypes cover 2% to 3% of the sample. Sequenced input: PBMCs. Receptors were obtained from a woman aged 45-59 years in good health and CMV-seropositive.

CDR3 amino acids: CASTSPGGPYNEQFF. The DNA of the CDR3 is TGTGCCAGCACTTCCCCAGGGGGCCCCTACAATGAGCAGTTCTTC. This rearrangement joins TRBV25-1 to TRBJ2-1, with 8 nucleotides matching TRBD1. J was trimmed by 2 bases and V by 7 bases; bases with no gene match: 7. Germline lookup yields CDR1 MGHDK and CDR2 SYGVNS. The CDR3 consists of 15 residues.

The chain is built from TRBV7-9 and TRBJ2-7; weak D call: TRBD2 (6 bases). V was pared by 4 bases and J by 3 bases, with 13 bases between. In germline, CDR1 is SEHNR, CDR2 FQNEAQ (reference sequence). CDR3 length: 14 residues. The CDR3, as DNA: TGTGCCAGCAGCTACCCAGTGGAGGGCTACGAGCAGTACTTC. This encodes CASSYPVEGYEQYF.

This chain joins TRBV7-9 and TRBJ1-6; 8 bases map to TRBD1. The CDR3 runs to 19 residues. J was trimmed by 1 base and V by 5 bases; bases with no gene match: 13. Looked up from germline, CDR1 is SEHNR and CDR2 is FQNEAQ (reference sequence). The CDR3 DNA follows: TGTGCCAGCAGCGGAGACAGGGGTAGTATTGGGTCCTATAATTCACCCCTCCACTTT. Translated: CASSGDRGSIGSYNSPLHF.

V usage is TRBV7-2 and J usage is TRBJ1-6; no definite D call. This CDR3 has 12 residues. CDR1 and CDR2 from the germline V gene are SGHTA and FQGNSA. The V gene lost 6 bases and the J gene lost 7 bases, with 7 bases spanning the gap. The CDR3 sequence is CASRISNSPLHF. The CDR3 nucleotides read TGTGCCAGCAGAATTAGCAATTCACCCCTCCACTTT.

The chain employs TRBV6-1 and TRBJ2-4; D perhaps matches TRBD2 (6 bases). This CDR3 has 15 amino acids. Germline lookup yields CDR1 MNHNS and CDR2 SASEGT. The ends were cut back, 6 bases at V and 0 bases at J, with 12 bases in the middle. This CDR3 is CASRAGGLAKNIQYF. The CDR3 DNA sequence: TGTGCCAGCAGAGCGGGCGGTTTAGCCAAAAACATTCAGTACTTC.

This chain joins TRBV10-3 and TRBJ2-7, with D perhaps TRBD1 (5 bases). From germline, CDR1 is ENHRY and CDR2 SYGVKD. This CDR3 has 13 residues. The germline V and J ends were trimmed by 6 bases and 1 base, with 10 bases remaining between them. The CDR3 here is CAISDSHSYEQYF. The CDR3 DNA sequence: TGTGCCATCAGCGACAGCCATTCCTACGAGCAGTACTTC.

There are a few counts of this clone. The rearrangement joins TRBV27 to TRBJ1-4; D is unclear. V shed 3 bases and J shed 3 bases, with 11 bases lying between them. The CDR3 totals 15 residues. In germline, CDR1 is MNHEY, CDR2 SMNVEV (reference sequence). CDR3 sequence: CASSFGGRANEKLFF. DNA of the CDR3: TGTGCCAGCAGTTTCGGCGGTCGGGCTAATGAAAAACTGTTTTTT. Looking up the rest from reference TRBV27 and TRBJ1-4 gives the full variable domain: EAQVTQNPRYLITVTGKKLTVTCSQNMNHEYMSWYRQDPGLGLRQIYYSMNVEVTDKGDVPEGYKVSRKEKRNFPLILESPSPNQTSLYFCASSFGGRANEKLFFGSGTQLSVL.

The J gene is TRBJ2-1, the V gene TRBV5-1, with 9 nucleotides matching TRBD1. The CDR3 has 14 residues. Germline CDR1 SGHRS, CDR2 YFSETQ. With 3 bases clipped from V and 8 bases from J, the junction kept 6 bases outside the gene matches. DNA of the CDR3: TGCGCCAGCAGCTCCGGGACAGGGCGGGATGAGCAGTTCTTC. It translates to CASSSGTGRDEQFF. Using reference TRBV5-1 and TRBJ2-1 for the parts outside the CDR3, the full variable domain is KAGVTQTPRYLIKTRGQQVTLSCSPISGHRSVSWYQQTPGQGLQFLFEYFSETQRNKGNFPGRFSGRQFSNSRSEMNVSTLELGDSALYLCASSSGTGRDEQFFGPGTRLTVL.

The chain combines TRBV2 with TRBJ2-1; D is uncertain. V dropped 1 base and J dropped 0 bases, with 10 bases sitting between them. Germline CDR1 and CDR2: SNHLY and FYNNEI. The CDR3 runs 16 residues. CDR3: CASSEVLASSYNEQFF. Here the CDR3 DNA reads TGTGCCAGCAGTGAAGTGTTAGCCAGCTCCTACAATGAGCAGTTCTTC.

The V call is TRBV6-5, the J call TRBJ2-7; TRBD1 matches at 8 bases. The CDR3 sequence is 15 residues long. The germline V gene has CDR1 MNHEY and CDR2 SVGAGI. Losses at the gene ends were 6 bases for V and 5 bases for J; bases not matched to a gene: 12. The CDR3 here is CASSRSPQGGDEQYF. The DNA for the CDR3 is TGTGCCAGCAGCCGATCACCACAGGGGGGAGACGAGCAGTACTTC.

The chain carries TRBV7-2 and TRBJ2-3; 8 bases map to TRBD2. The CDR3 loop spans 15 amino acids. Per germline, CDR1 SGHTA and CDR2 FQGNSA. Trimming at V came to 3 bases and at J to 3 bases, leaving 5 bases not matched to a gene. CDR3 nucleotide sequence: TGTGCCAGCAGCTTCCGGGGGGGGGCTACAGATACGCAGTATTTT. Residues: CASSFRGGATDTQYF.

The chain joins TRBV7-8 to TRBJ2-7, with D possibly being TRBD1 (6 bases). V was cut by 5 bases and J by 1 base, with 15 bases left in between. The CDR3 extends over 15 amino acids. Per germline, CDR1 SGHVS and CDR2 FQNEAQ. The CDR3 sequence: CASSPGAGDSYEQYF. The CDR3 DNA is TGTGCCAGCAGCCCCGGGGCAGGGGATTCCTACGAGCAGTACTTC. Full variable domain (remainder filled in from reference TRBV7-8 and TRBJ2-7): GAGVSQSPRYKVAKRGQDVALRCDPISGHVSLFWYQQALGQGPEFLTYFQNEAQLDKSGLPSDRFFAERPEGSVSTLKIQRTQQEDSAVYLCASSPGAGDSYEQYFGPGTRLTVT.

The chain joins TRBV27 to TRBJ1-2; possibly TRBD1 for D (6 bases). The V gene lost 6 bases and the J gene lost 1 base, with 12 bases spanning the gap. The CDR3 spans 14 residues. Germline assignment: CDR1 MNHEY and CDR2 SMNVEV (reference sequence). The CDR3 region is CASRGAGVNYGYTF. In DNA form, the CDR3 reads TGTGCCAGCAGAGGGGCAGGGGTTAACTATGGCTACACCTTC.

The chain joins TRBV5-4 to TRBJ2-1; tentative D call: TRBD1 (6 bases). CDR1 and CDR2 from the germline V gene are SGHNT and YYREEE (reference sequence). Trimming took 6 bases from V and 5 from J, leaving 15 bases between them. This CDR3 comprises 14 residues. The CDR3 is CASNRDISHNEQFF. The CDR3 nucleotides read TGTGCCAGCAACCGGGACATATCCCACAATGAGCAGTTCTTC.

The chain employs TRBV5-6 and TRBJ1-2, with 7 bases aligning to TRBD1. Germline V gene data show CDR1 as SGHDT and CDR2 as YYEEEE. This CDR3 spans 16 amino acids. Losses at the gene ends were 0 bases for V and 0 bases for J; bases not matched to a gene: 5. CDR3 coding DNA: TGTGCCAGCAGCTTGGGGGGGACAGCGACTAACTATGGCTACACCTTC. This codes for CASSLGGTATNYGYTF.

This clone was detected a few times. This CDR3 is CASSSGGSYGYTF. CDR3 bases: TGTGCCAGCAGTTCTGGGGGCAGCTATGGCTACACCTTC. The J gene is TRBJ1-2, the V gene TRBV28, with D possibly matching TRBD1 (6 bases). Germline loops: CDR1 MDHEN, CDR2 SYDVKM. V lost 4 bases and J lost 4, with 10 bases in between. CDR3 length: 13 amino acids.

This chain's CDR3 is CASSRAGNTGELFF. The CDR3 region has the DNA TGTGCCAGCAGCCGAGCGGGGAACACCGGGGAGCTGTTTTTT. The chain carries TRBV5-4 and TRBJ2-2, with D tentatively TRBD2 (6 bases). The CDR3 runs to 14 residues. Germline V gene data show CDR1 as SGHNT and CDR2 as YYREEE (reference sequence). Deletions cut 4 bases from V and 1 base from J, with 8 bases between.

This chain uses TRBV2 with TRBJ2-2; 8 bases are a match to TRBD2. Germline CDR1 reads SNHLY; CDR2 reads FYNNEI. The V gene end was trimmed by 4 bases and the J gene end by 7 bases; junction bases not matched to a gene: 8. The CDR3 has 15 residues. The DNA of the CDR3 is TGTGCCAGCAGTGGGTCGGGGGGGCATATCGGGGAGCTGTTTTTT. Its protein is CASSGSGGHIGELFF. Using reference TRBV2 and TRBJ2-2 for the parts outside the CDR3, the full variable domain is EPEVTQTPSHQVTQMGQEVILRCVPISNHLYFYWYRQILGQKVEFLVSFYNNEISEKSEIFDDQFSVERPDGSNFTLKIRSTKLEDSAMYFCASSGSGGHIGELFFGEGSRLTVL.

This chain joins TRBV7-6 and TRBJ2-7, with 9 bases that match TRBD1. The CDR3 covers 16 residues. Germline CDR1 and CDR2: SGHVS and FNYEAQ. Losses at the gene ends were 5 bases for V and 6 bases for J; bases not matched to a gene: 14. For the CDR3, the DNA is TGTGCCAGCAGCGTTATATCCGGGACAGGGTTTTCCGAGCAGTACTTC. Translated, it gives CASSVISGTGFSEQYF.

The chain employs TRBV11-2 and TRBJ2-1; D remains ambiguous. Germline V gene sequence: CDR1 SGHAT, CDR2 FQNNGV. Trimming took 1 base from V and 5 from J, leaving 6 bases between them. This CDR3 region has 13 residues. This chain's CDR3 is CASSLVQNNEQFF. DNA of the CDR3: TGTGCCAGCAGCTTAGTTCAGAACAATGAGCAGTTCTTC.

The chain uses TRBV5-6 and TRBJ1-1; tentatively, D is TRBD1 (6 bases). V dropped 2 bases and J dropped 2 bases, with 19 bases sitting between them. Germline values: CDR1 SGHDT, CDR2 YYEEEE. The CDR3 covers 17 residues. This CDR3 is CASSFYGGRRGNTEAFF. The CDR3 DNA reads as TGTGCCAGCAGCTTTTACGGGGGGCGTCGAGGTAACACTGAAGCTTTCTTT.

DNA of the CDR3: TGTGCCAGTAGCCAAACACCGCAGGTCGGGGAGCTGTTTTTT. Translated, it gives CASSQTPQVGELFF. The J gene is TRBJ2-2, the V gene TRBV19; D not resolved. The CDR3 has 14 amino acids. In germline, CDR1 is LNHDA, CDR2 SQIVND (reference sequence). V shed 6 bases and J shed 7 bases, with 15 bases lying between them.

V and J are TRBV7-9 and TRBJ2-1; the match to TRBD2 covers 9 bases. Unmatched junction bases numbered 7, after V lost 5 bases and J lost 8 bases. This CDR3 spans 14 amino acids. Germline CDR1 SEHNR, CDR2 FQNEAQ (reference sequence). CDR3 region: CASSLGLAGDEQFF. CDR3 coding DNA: TGTGCCAGCAGCCTGGGACTAGCAGGGGATGAGCAGTTCTTC.

V gene TRBV5-6 combines with J gene TRBJ2-7; 10 bases are shared with TRBD2. Germline V gene sequence: CDR1 SGHDT, CDR2 YYEEEE. There are 15 residues in the CDR3. J was trimmed by 2 bases and V by 4 bases; bases with no gene match: 6. This CDR3 is CASSRTGTSAYEQYF. CDR3 nucleotides: TGTGCCAGCAGCAGAACCGGGACTAGCGCCTACGAGCAGTACTTC.

The V gene is TRBV28, the J gene TRBJ2-1; D call uncertain. Trimming shortened V by 5 bases and J by 4 bases, and 3 bases separated the two germline ends. The CDR3 loop spans 11 amino acids. Germline assignment: CDR1 MDHEN and CDR2 SYDVKM. The CDR3 DNA follows: TGTGCCAGCAGTCTATACAATGAGCAGTTCTTC. Residues: CASSLYNEQFF.